The entry below gives a single T cell receptor (beta chain) sequence along with its context. Its specificity is unknown. This record comes from a study of post-analysis software for immune sequencing data. Study details: Relapsing-remitting, secondary progressive and progressive-relapsing forms of multiple sclerosis all featured among disease courses. Study-level points and caveats: TRBV segments more frequent in patients than in controls numbered five and included TRBV5-6, TRBV5-1 and TRBV20-1.

Trimming took 3 bases from V and 3 from J, leaving 12 bases between them. The CDR3 length is 15 residues. Germline V gene lookup returns CDR1 MDHEN and CDR2 SYDVKM. Unique molecular identifiers were carried by the TCR beta cDNA libraries. MiXCR, applied by TCRdb to the PCR reads, yields one record per CDR3 protein. The repertoire has hundreds of thousands of distinct CDR3 sequences, 44% of them found once; the top ten carry over 1.5%. The clonotype was recovered from a girl aged 10-17 years with multiple sclerosis. The chain links TRBV28 to TRBJ1-5, with D hard to call. The material sequenced was blood. The CDR3 is CASSFLESHNQPQHF. The CDR3 DNA reads TGTGCCAGCAGTTTTTTGGAGTCACACAATCAGCCCCAGCATTTT.